The 7 T cell receptor beta chains below were found in one sample sequenced in a study of response to subunit inactivated influenza vaccine. TCRdb called the RT-PCR reads again in MiXCR, with one record for every CDR3 protein. The sample lists about 310,000 distinct CDR3 sequences, 22% seen once, with 9% to 12% in the top ten. Sample: PBMCs from blood, taken 21 months after vaccination. These receptor sequences come from a man aged 45-69 years who received an inactivated influenza vaccine.

The rearrangement joins TRBV5-8 to TRBJ2-7; D uncertain. V lost 6 bases and J lost 2, with 12 bases in between. This CDR3 is 13 amino acids long. Germline V gene data show CDR1 as SGHTS and CDR2 as YDEGEE. The CDR3 bases are TGTGCCAGCACCTATCCTGGCACCTACGAGCAGTACTTC. Protein product: CASTYPGTYEQYF.

This chain connects TRBV7-2 to TRBJ2-3; 11 nucleotides align to TRBD2. Germline V CDR1 and CDR2: SGHTA, FQGNSA. This CDR3 has 16 amino acids. With V trimmed by 4 bases and J by 4 bases, 7 bases remained unmatched. This CDR3 is CASSWRSGGVADTQYF. The CDR3 bases are TGTGCCAGCAGCTGGCGTAGCGGGGGGGTGGCAGATACGCAGTATTTT. Full variable domain (rest looked up from reference TRBV7-2 and TRBJ2-3): GAGVSQSPSNKVTEKGKDVELRCDPISGHTALYWYRQSLGQGLEFLIYFQGNSAPDKSGLPSDRFSAERTGGSVSTLTIQRTQQEDSAVYLCASSWRSGGVADTQYFGPGTRLTVL.

The chain couples TRBV11-2 to TRBJ2-5; 15 positions agree with TRBD2. The CDR3 runs 17 residues. Germline loops: CDR1 SGHAT, CDR2 FQNNGV. The V and J ends lost 6 bases and 1 base, in that order; junction bases with no gene match: 6. For the CDR3, the DNA is TGTGCCAGCAGAATGGGACTAGCGGGGGGCGTCCAAGAGACCCAGTACTTC. Translating it yields CASRMGLAGGVQETQYF.

This clonotype was picked up many times. The germline gene is not matched at one end of the junction; a read error may be the cause. CDR3 region: CASSLATITAF. DNA of the CDR3: TGTGCCAGCAGCTTAGCCACCATAACAGCTTTT. The chain uses TRBV7-9 and TRBJ1-3, with no clear D. This CDR3 spans 11 amino acids. Germline V lookup: CDR1 SEHNR, CDR2 FQNEAQ (reference sequence).

V usage is TRBV2 and J usage is TRBJ2-6; D might be TRBD2 (6 bases). V lost 7 bases to trimming and J lost 0 bases, with 16 bases between them. CDR1 is SNHLY, CDR2 FYNNEI, per germline. This CDR3 is built from 17 residues. In nucleotides, the CDR3 is TGTGCCAGCACGAACTCGGGACTCCCCTCTGGGGCCAACGTCCTGACTTTC. This gives the protein CASTNSGLPSGANVLTF.

The table lists this clonotype with a few counts. For the CDR3, the DNA is TGTGCCAGCAGTTCGCCGGGACAGATCTACACTGAAGCTTTCTTT. Its translation: CASSSPGQIYTEAFF. The rearrangement joins TRBV27 to TRBJ1-1; 7 bases line up with TRBD1. V trimming: 4 bases; J trimming: 3 bases; junction bases outside the gene matches: 8. Germline V CDR1 and CDR2: MNHEY, SMNVEV (reference sequence). The CDR3 runs to 15 residues.

This clonotype was detected a few times. V gene TRBV20-1 combines with J gene TRBJ1-1; D uncertain. The germline V gene encodes CDR1 DFQATT and CDR2 SNEGSKA (reference sequence). V was cut by 5 bases and J by 0 bases, with 19 bases left in between. The CDR3 runs to 16 residues. CDR3 amino acids: CSADSGDRDMNTEAFF. In DNA form, the CDR3 reads TGCAGTGCTGATAGTGGGGATCGGGATATGAACACTGAAGCTTTCTTT.